These T cell receptor beta chains were read from a single sample in a study of T cell repertoires in cytomegalovirus infection. Each CDR3 protein gets one entry after TCRdb re-called the reads with MiXCR. The repertoire includes about 360,000 distinct CDR3 sequences, 15% to 20% of them detected once, and approximately 10% sits in the top ten. The sequencing input was PBMCs. Source of these receptors: a human donor in good health (CMV status not recorded). Some clones in this sample may be carry-over from other donors' samples. Both conserved end residues are part of each CDR3. A D gene is named only where the DNA matches it firmly. Clone size is stated in some rows and not others, as once, few, many or a class when expanded.

. TRBJ1-3 TRBV7-2 . TGTGCCAGCAGCCTGTTAGGCACCATATATTTT CASSLLGTIYF
TRBD2 TRBJ2-7 TRBV2 many TGTGCCAGCACCTTAGCGGGAGGCAAGGGCGAGCAGTACTTC CASTLAGGKGEQYF
. TRBJ2-2 TRBV6-6 . TGTGCCAGCAAGGCGGTAGGCGATAGCGGGGAGCTGTTTTTT CASKAVGDSGELFF
. TRBJ2-3 TRBV5-4 few TGTGCCAGCTCCCGGGCGGGTGCTAGCACAGATACGCAGTATTTT CASSRAGASTDTQYF
. TRBJ2-5 TRBV12-3/TRBV12-4 . TGTGCCAGCAGTGGGACTGAAAGGGAGACCCAGTACTTC CASSGTERETQYF
. TRBJ2-1 TRBV7-2 many TGTGCCAGCAGCTCGCTTTTCCCCGACCATGAGCAGTTCTTC CASSSLFPDHEQFF
. TRBJ2-1 TRBV30 . TGTGCCTGGATGAACTACAATGAGCAGTTCTTC CAWMNYNEQFF
. TRBJ1-1 TRBV6-1 many TGTGCCAGCAGTGATAACAGGGCTTGGGCTGAAGCTTTCTTT CASSDNRAWAEAFF
. TRBJ1-6 TRBV19 few TGTGCCAGTAGTATCGGACGGAATGATAATTCACCCCTCCACTTT CASSIGRNDNSPLHF
. TRBJ2-1 TRBV2 many TGTGCCAGCAGTGAAAGTGGACAGCTTACTTTTGCGGGCAATGAGCAGTTCTTC CASSESGQLTFAGNEQFF
. TRBJ1-1 TRBV20-1 . TGCAGTGCTAGTCGTGTAAGGACTGAAGCTTTCTTT CSASRVRTEAFF
TRBD2 TRBJ2-6 TRBV19 few TGTGCCAGTAGTATGTTAGCGGGAGCACCTGGGGCCAACGTCCTGACTTTC CASSMLAGAPGANVLTF
. TRBJ2-5 TRBV20-1 few TGCAGTGCCATACGGTCAGAGACCCAGTACTTC CSAIRSETQYF
. TRBJ2-1 TRBV7-2 many TGTGCCAGCAGCTTAGTTGCGAACCCTCCCGGCAATGAGCAGTTCTTC CASSLVANPPGNEQFF
. TRBJ1-4 TRBV7-2 many TGTGCCAGCAGCTTTCGCCGGGGACCCGGCGGTGCAACTAATGAAAAACTGTTTTTT CASSFRRGPGGATNEKLFF
. TRBJ2-5 TRBV7-2 many TGTGCCAGCAGCTTATCGCAGGCCCAAGAGACCCAGTACTTC CASSLSQAQETQYF
. TRBJ2-7 TRBV10-2 . TGCGCCACCCTAGGGGAGAGTAGCAACGAGCAGTACTTC CATLGESSNEQYF